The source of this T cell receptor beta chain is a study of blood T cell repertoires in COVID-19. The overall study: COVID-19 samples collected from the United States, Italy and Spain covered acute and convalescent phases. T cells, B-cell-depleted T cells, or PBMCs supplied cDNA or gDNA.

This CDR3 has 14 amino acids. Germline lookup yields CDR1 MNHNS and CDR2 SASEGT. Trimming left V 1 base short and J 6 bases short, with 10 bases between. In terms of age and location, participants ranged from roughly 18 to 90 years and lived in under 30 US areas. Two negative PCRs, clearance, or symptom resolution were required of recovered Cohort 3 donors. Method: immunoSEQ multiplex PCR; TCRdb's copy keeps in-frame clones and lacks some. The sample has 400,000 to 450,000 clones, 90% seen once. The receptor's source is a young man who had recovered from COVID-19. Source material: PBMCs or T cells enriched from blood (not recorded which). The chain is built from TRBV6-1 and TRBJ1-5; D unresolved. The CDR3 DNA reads TGTGCCAGCAGTGAAGGGCCGTCGGGTCAGCCCCAGCATTTT. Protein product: CASSEGPSGQPQHF.